This T cell receptor (beta chain) was found in a study of neurological immune-mediated disorders. Study as a whole: Secondary progressive cases numbered 3 among the roughly 34 multiple sclerosis patients, while the other 31 were relapsing-remitting.

CDR1 is SGHVS and CDR2 is FQNEAQ in the germline V gene. V lost 9 bases and J 0 bases, leaving 16 bases between the germline ends. The CDR3 has 15 residues. The team produced cDNA through 5'RACE using 10-nucleotide random UMIs. Via MiXCR, TCRdb re-called the 5' RACE reads, giving one row per CDR3 protein. The table shows about 55,000 distinct CDR3 sequences, with less than 5% occurring only once. This clonotype has ten or more counts. Material: PBMCs. The rearrangement joins TRBV7-8 to TRBJ2-3; D is possibly TRBD2 (7 bases). This clonotype originated in a man aged 50 or older with multiple sclerosis. The CDR3 sequence: CASTGRGLSTDTQYF. The CDR3 DNA is TGTGCCAGTACAGGGAGGGGACTTAGCACAGATACGCAGTATTTT.